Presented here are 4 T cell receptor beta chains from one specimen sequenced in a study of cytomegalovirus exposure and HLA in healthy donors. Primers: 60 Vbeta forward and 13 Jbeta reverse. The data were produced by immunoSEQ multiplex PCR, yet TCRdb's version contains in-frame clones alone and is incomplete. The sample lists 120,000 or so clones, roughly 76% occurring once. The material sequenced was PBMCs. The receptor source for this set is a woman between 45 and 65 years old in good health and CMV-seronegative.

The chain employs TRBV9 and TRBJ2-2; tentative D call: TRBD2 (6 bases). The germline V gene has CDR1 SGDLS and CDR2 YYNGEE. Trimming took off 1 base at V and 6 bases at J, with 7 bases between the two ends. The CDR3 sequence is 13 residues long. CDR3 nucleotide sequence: TGTGCCAGCAGCGTAAGCGGGCCCGGGGAGCTGTTTTTT. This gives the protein CASSVSGPGELFF.

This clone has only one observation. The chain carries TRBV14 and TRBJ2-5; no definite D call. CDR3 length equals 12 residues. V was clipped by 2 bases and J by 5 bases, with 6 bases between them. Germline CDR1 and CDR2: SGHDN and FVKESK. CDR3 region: CASSQPRETQYF. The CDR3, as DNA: TGTGCCAGCAGCCAACCGCGGGAGACCCAGTACTTC.

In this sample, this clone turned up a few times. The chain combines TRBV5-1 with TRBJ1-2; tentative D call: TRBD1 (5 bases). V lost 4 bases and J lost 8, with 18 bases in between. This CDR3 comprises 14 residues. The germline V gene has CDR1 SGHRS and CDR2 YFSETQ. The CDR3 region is CASSEAGQGRGYTF. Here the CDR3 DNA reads TGCGCCAGCAGCGAAGCGGGGCAGGGTAGGGGCTACACCTTC.

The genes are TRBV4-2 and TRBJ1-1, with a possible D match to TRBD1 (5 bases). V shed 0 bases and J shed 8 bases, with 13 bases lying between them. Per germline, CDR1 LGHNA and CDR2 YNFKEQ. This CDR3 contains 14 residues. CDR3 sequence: CASSQDRSGWEAFF. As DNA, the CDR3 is TGTGCCAGCAGCCAAGATAGGTCAGGGTGGGAAGCTTTCTTT.